This T cell receptor (beta chain) is drawn from a study of cytomegalovirus exposure and HLA in healthy donors. Study findings and constraints: Evidence from a later analysis indicated that most CMV-associated TCR beta chains looked HLA-restricted.

This clone has a handful of counts. Its antigen is unknown. The study ran its PCR with 60 Vbeta and 13 Jbeta primers. Assay: immunoSEQ multiplex PCR; the TCRdb copy retains only in-frame clones and omits some. The repertoire holds about 150,000 clones, with less than 85% as singletons. This CDR3 is 12 amino acids long. Germline V gene sequence: CDR1 SNHLY, CDR2 FYNNEI. With 10 bases clipped from V and 5 bases from J, the junction kept 4 bases outside the gene matches. The TCR comes from a woman aged 45-60 years in good health and CMV-seropositive. The chain employs TRBV2 and TRBJ2-3, with 9 bases matching TRBD1. Sequencing was done on a sample of PBMCs. The CDR3 reads CATTGGGDTQYF. CDR3 DNA sequence: TGTGCCACGACAGGGGGGGGAGATACGCAGTATTTT.